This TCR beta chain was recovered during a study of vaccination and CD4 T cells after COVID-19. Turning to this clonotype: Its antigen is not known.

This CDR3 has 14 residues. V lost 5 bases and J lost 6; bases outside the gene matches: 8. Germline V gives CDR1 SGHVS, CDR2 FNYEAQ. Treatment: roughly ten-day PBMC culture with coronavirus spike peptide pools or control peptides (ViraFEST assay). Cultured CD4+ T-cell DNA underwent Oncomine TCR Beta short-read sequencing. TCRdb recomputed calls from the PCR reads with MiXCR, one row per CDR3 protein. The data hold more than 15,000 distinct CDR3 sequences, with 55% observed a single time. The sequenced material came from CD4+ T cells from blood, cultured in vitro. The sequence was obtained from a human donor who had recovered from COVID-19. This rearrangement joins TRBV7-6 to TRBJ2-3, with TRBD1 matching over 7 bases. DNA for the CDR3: TGTGCCAGCAGCCCCACCGGGACAGCTGATACGCAGTATTTT. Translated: CASSPTGTADTQYF. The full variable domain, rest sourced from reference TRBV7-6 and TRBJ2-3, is GAGVSQSPRYKVTKRGQDVALRCDPISGHVSLYWYRQALGQGPEFLTYFNYEAQQDKSGLPNDRFSAERPEGSISTLTIQRTEQRDSAMYRCASSPTGTADTQYFGPGTRLTVL.